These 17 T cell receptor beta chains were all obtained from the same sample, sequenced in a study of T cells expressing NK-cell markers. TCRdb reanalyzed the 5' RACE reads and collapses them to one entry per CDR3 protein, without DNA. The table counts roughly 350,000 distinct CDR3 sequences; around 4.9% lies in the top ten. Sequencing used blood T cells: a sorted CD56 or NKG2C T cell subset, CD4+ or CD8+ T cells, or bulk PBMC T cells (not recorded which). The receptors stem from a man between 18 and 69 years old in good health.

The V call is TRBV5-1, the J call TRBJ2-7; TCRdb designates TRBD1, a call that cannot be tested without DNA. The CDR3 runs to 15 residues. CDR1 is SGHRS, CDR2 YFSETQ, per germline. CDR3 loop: CASSLYQGTKGEQYF.

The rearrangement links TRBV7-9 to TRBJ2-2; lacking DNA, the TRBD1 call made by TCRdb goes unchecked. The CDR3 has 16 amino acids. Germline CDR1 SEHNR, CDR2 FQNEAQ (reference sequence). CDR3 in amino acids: CASSNPPGLPTGELFF. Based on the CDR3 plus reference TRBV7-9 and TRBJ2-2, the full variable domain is DTGVSQNPRHKITKRGQNVTFRCDPISEHNRLYWYRQTLGQGPEFLTYFQNEAQLEKSRLLSDRFSAERPKGSFSTLEIQRTEQGDSAMYLCASSNPPGLPTGELFFGEGSRLTVL.

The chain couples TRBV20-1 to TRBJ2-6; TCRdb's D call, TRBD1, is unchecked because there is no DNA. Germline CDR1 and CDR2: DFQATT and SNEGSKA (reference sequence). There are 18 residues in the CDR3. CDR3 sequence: CSARDLRGGSSGANVLTF.

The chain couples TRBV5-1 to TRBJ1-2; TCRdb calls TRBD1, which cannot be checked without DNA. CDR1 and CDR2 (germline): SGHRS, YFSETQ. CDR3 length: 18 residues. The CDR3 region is CASSKGLKGQSLNYGYTF. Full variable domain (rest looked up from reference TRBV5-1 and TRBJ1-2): KAGVTQTPRYLIKTRGQQVTLSCSPISGHRSVSWYQQTPGQGLQFLFEYFSETQRNKGNFPGRFSGRQFSNSRSEMNVSTLELGDSALYLCASSKGLKGQSLNYGYTFGSGTRLTVV.

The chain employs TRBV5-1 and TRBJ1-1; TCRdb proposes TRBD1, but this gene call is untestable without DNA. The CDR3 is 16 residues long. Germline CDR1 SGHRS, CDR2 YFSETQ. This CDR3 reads CASSLVRGRLNTEAFF.

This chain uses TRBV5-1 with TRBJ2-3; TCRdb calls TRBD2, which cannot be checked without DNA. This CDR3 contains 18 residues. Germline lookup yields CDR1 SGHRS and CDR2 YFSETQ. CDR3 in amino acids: CASSWIGTSGVAPDTQYF.

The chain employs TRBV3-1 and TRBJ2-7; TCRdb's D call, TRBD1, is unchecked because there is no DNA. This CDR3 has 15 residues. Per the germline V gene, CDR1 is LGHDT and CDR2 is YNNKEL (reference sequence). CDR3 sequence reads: CASSHKPGPRGEQYF.

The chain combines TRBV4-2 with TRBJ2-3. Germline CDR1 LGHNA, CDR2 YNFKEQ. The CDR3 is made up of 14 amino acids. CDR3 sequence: CASSRIDLTDTQYF.

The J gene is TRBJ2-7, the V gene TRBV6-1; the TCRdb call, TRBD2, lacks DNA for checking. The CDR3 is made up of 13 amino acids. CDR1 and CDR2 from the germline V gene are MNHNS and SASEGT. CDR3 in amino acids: CASAGLEGSEQYF.

The CDR3 region is CASSHGQGAYRTEAFF. The chain carries TRBV5-1 and TRBJ1-1; TCRdb picks TRBD1, but there is no DNA to check that call. This CDR3 contains 16 residues. Germline V gene lookup returns CDR1 SGHRS and CDR2 YFSETQ.

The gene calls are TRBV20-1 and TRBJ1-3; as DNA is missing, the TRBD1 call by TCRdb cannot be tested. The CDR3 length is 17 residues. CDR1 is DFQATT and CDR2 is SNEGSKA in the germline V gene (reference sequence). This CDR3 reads CSARPGQGAKVGNTIYF.

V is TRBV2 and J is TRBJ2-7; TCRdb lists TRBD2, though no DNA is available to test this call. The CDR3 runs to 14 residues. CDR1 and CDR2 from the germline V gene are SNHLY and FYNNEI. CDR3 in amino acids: CASRGGGLASEQYF.

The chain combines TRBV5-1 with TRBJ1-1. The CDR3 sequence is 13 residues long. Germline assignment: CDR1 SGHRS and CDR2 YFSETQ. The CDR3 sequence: CASSLGSNTEAFF.

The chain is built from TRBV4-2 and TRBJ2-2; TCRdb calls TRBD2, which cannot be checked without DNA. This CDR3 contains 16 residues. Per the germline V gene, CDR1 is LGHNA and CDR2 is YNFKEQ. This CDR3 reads CASSQRIKGGTGELFF.

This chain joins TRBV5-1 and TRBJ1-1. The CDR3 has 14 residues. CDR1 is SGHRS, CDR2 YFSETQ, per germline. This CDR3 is CASSHVAMGTEAFF.

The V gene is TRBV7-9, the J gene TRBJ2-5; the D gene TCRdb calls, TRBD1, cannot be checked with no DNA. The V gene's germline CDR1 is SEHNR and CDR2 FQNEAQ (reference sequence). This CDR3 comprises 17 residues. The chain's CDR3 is CASSFSAVGGARETQYF.

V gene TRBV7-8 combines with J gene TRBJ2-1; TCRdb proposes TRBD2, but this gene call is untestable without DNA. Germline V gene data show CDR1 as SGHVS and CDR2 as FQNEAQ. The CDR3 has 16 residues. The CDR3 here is CASSLGRVAGGREQFF.